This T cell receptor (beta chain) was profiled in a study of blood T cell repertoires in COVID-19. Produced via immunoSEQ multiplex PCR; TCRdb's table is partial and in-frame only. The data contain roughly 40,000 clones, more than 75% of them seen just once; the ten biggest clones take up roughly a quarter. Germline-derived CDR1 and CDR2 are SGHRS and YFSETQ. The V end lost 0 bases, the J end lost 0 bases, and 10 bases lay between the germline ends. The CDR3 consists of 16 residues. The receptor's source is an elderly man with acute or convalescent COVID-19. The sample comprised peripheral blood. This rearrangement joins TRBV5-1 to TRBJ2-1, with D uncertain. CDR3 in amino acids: CASSLAAANSYNEQFF. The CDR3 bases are TGCGCCAGCAGCTTGGCTGCGGCGAACTCCTACAATGAGCAGTTCTTC.